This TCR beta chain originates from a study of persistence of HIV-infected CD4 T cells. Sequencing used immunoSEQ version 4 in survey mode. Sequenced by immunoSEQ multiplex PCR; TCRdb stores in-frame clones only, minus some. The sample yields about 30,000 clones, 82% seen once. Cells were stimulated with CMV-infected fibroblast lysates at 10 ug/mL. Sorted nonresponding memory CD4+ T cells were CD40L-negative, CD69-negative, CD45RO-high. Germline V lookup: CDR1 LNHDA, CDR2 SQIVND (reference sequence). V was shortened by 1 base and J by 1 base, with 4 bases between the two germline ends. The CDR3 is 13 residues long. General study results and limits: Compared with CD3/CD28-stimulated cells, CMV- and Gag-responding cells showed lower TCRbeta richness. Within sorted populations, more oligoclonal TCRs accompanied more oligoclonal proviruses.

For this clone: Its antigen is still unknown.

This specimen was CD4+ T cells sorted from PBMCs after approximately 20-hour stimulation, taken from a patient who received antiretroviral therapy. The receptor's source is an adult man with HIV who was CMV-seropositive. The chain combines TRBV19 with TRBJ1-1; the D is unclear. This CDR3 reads CASSIAPNTEAFF. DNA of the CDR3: TGTGCCAGTAGTATAGCCCCGAACACTGAAGCTTTCTTT.